This T cell receptor (beta chain) was observed in a study of blood T cell repertoires in COVID-19. Per the germline V gene, CDR1 is MNHEY and CDR2 is SMNVEV (reference sequence). The V segment lost 4 bases and the J segment 5 bases; nucleotides outside the gene matches: 16. This CDR3 has 17 residues. Profiling relied on immunoSEQ multiplex PCR, and the TCRdb table lists in-frame clones only, not all of them. The data show 250,000 or so clones, over 80% seen once. Sequencing input: PBMCs or T cells enriched from blood (not recorded which). The clonotype comes from a man aged 45-65 years who had been exposed to COVID-19. The J gene is TRBJ1-2, the V gene TRBV27; 7 bases map to TRBD1. CDR3 nucleotide sequence: TGTGCCAGCAGTTCCTTAACAGGGGCCGGCTTTAGGTATGGCTACACCTTC. Its translation: CASSSLTGAGFRYGYTF.